The 27 T cell receptor beta chains given below trace back to one sample, sequenced in a study of T cells after yellow fever vaccination. TCRdb reprocessed the 5' RACE reads with MiXCR, giving one entry per CDR3 protein. The sample yields roughly 300,000 distinct CDR3 sequences, about 6.9% seen once. The sample was PBMCs, taken roughly 45 days after the first yellow fever vaccination. Every receptor here comes from a man younger than 35 who received the YFV17D yellow fever vaccine.

The V call is TRBV6-1, the J call TRBJ1-1; possibly TRBD1 for D (6 bases). V was shortened by 4 bases and J by 4 bases, with 16 bases between the two germline ends. The CDR3 has 15 residues. The V gene's germline CDR1 is MNHNS and CDR2 SASEGT. Here the CDR3 DNA reads TGTGCCAGCAGTGGGTACAGGGATCGGGCCACTGAAGCTTTCTTT. Its protein product is CASSGYRDRATEAFF.

Only a few counts were recorded for this clonotype. The V gene is TRBV20-1, the J gene TRBJ2-7, with D perhaps TRBD2 (7 bases). CDR3 length equals 14 residues. V was clipped by 4 bases and J by 1 base, with 14 bases between them. Germline V CDR1 and CDR2: DFQATT, SNEGSKA (reference sequence). The CDR3: CSAKAGAISYEQYF. The CDR3 DNA sequence: TGCAGTGCTAAGGCGGGGGCAATTTCCTACGAGCAGTACTTC.

This clonotype has a handful of counts. The chain carries TRBV18 and TRBJ1-1; 10 bases are a match to TRBD1. This CDR3 has 15 residues. Trimming took 4 bases from V and 4 from J; bases not matched to a gene: 6. The germline gives CDR1 KGHSH, CDR2 LQKENI. The CDR3 sequence: CASSQGQGEVTEAFF. In nucleotides, the CDR3 is TGTGCCAGCTCACAAGGACAGGGGGAGGTCACTGAAGCTTTCTTT.

The chain carries TRBV24-1 and TRBJ2-2, with TRBD1 matching 7 bases. V lost 0 bases, J lost 4 bases, and 4 bases stayed unmatched. The CDR3 is 16 residues long. CDR1 and CDR2 from the germline V gene are KGHDR and SFDVKD. This chain's CDR3 is CATSDLRQGVTGELFF. As DNA, the CDR3 is TGTGCCACCAGTGATTTGCGGCAGGGGGTCACCGGGGAGCTGTTTTTT.

This clonotype was recorded a few times. The chain links TRBV7-9 to TRBJ2-5; 9 bases are a match to TRBD1. CDR1 is SEHNR, CDR2 FQNEAQ, per germline (reference sequence). The CDR3 sequence is 14 residues long. V lost 7 bases, J lost 4 bases, and 7 bases stayed unmatched. CDR3 region: CASKPGQGRETQYF. In nucleotides, the CDR3 is TGTGCCAGCAAGCCGGGACAGGGTAGAGAGACCCAGTACTTC.

This chain joins TRBV28 and TRBJ2-1; TRBD2 aligns across 7 bases. Germline V gives CDR1 MDHEN, CDR2 SYDVKM. Losses at the gene ends were 1 base for V and 0 bases for J; bases not matched to a gene: 6. The CDR3 loop spans 17 amino acids. CDR3 DNA sequence: TGTGCCAGCAGTTTATATGTCGGGGGGAGCTCCTACAATGAGCAGTTCTTC. Its translation: CASSLYVGGSSYNEQFF.

The rearrangement joins TRBV18 to TRBJ2-1; D is undetermined. Trimming left V 2 bases short and J 4 bases short, with 6 bases between. In germline, CDR1 is KGHSH, CDR2 LQKENI. The CDR3 length is 13 residues. The CDR3 sequence is CASSPNGYNEQFF. The CDR3 coding sequence is TGTGCCAGCTCACCAAATGGTTACAATGAGCAGTTCTTC.

This clonotype has a count of ten or more. This chain links TRBV29-1 with TRBJ2-5; D is tentatively TRBD1 or TRBD2 (5 bases each). V lost 7 bases, J lost 7 bases, and 16 bases lay in between. In germline, CDR1 is SQVTM, CDR2 ANQGSEA. There are 12 residues in the CDR3. CDR3 sequence (DNA): TGCAGCGCGAGGGACGGGCAGGGGACCCAGTACTTC. Its translation is CSARDGQGTQYF.

The chain is built from TRBV28 and TRBJ2-7; D possibly corresponds to TRBD2 (5 bases). The length of the CDR3 is 13 residues. The germline gives CDR1 MDHEN, CDR2 SYDVKM. Trimming pared 3 bases from V and 6 bases from J, leaving 12 bases between. CDR3 in amino acids: CASSFLPGSEQYV. In DNA, the CDR3 is TGTGCCAGCAGTTTCTTACCGGGGAGCGAGCAGTACGTC.

The CDR3 coding sequence is TGTGCCAGCAGCTTAGACGGGTCGGGCACTGAAGCTTTCTTT. Encoded protein: CASSLDGSGTEAFF. The V and J genes are TRBV7-2 and TRBJ1-1; D uncertain. Germline lookup yields CDR1 SGHTA and CDR2 FQGNSA. This CDR3 is built from 14 residues. Deletions cut 1 base from V and 4 bases from J, with 10 bases between.

This clonotype was picked up many times. The V gene is TRBV5-1, the J gene TRBJ1-2; the D is unclear. The V gene's germline CDR1 is SGHRS and CDR2 YFSETQ. The CDR3 spans 14 residues. V lost 3 bases, J lost 8 bases, and 17 bases lay in between. The CDR3, as DNA: TGCGCCAGCAGCTCGACGTATCTCTCGGGCGGCTACACCTTC. This gives the protein CASSSTYLSGGYTF.

In this sample, this clonotype is medium-sized. The chain links TRBV7-8 to TRBJ2-7; D gene unclear. The germline CDR1 and CDR2 sequences are SGHVS and FQNEAQ. This CDR3 contains 16 residues. V lost 0 bases and J 3 bases, leaving 15 bases between the germline ends. CDR3 coding DNA: TGTGCCAGCAGCTTAGCGCTCGACCCCTCGGGCTACGAGCAGTACTTC. As protein: CASSLALDPSGYEQYF. The complete variable domain, with remaining parts taken from reference TRBV7-8 and TRBJ2-7, reads GAGVSQSPRYKVAKRGQDVALRCDPISGHVSLFWYQQALGQGPEFLTYFQNEAQLDKSGLPSDRFFAERPEGSVSTLKIQRTQQEDSAVYLCASSLALDPSGYEQYFGPGTRLTVT.

In regard to this clonotype: A read error may explain this, as a much larger clone is one base away. This chain joins TRBV20-1 and TRBJ2-3, with 11 nucleotides matching TRBD2. The CDR3 runs to 16 residues. From germline, CDR1 is DFQATT and CDR2 SNEGSKA (reference sequence). DNA for the CDR3: TGCTGTGCTACCCCCTTAGCGGGGGGGCGGGCAGATACGCAGTATTTT. It is translated as CCATPLAGGRADTQYF.

This clonotype was detected ten times or more. V is TRBV5-1 and J is TRBJ2-3; 11 positions match TRBD2. The J segment lost 2 bases and the V segment lost 5 bases, leaving 7 bases of the junction unmatched. The germline gives CDR1 SGHRS, CDR2 YFSETQ. The CDR3 is 16 amino acids. The DNA for the CDR3 is TGCGCCAGCAGACCCCCTAGCGGGGGGTTCACAGATACGCAGTATTTT. It translates to CASRPPSGGFTDTQYF.

This clonotype came up many times. The CDR3 protein is CASSLAEQGRANEQFF. The CDR3 nucleotides are TGCGCCAGCAGCTTGGCCGAGCAGGGTCGAGCCAATGAGCAGTTCTTC. V and J are TRBV5-1 and TRBJ2-1; D perhaps matches TRBD1 (5 bases). Germline V lookup: CDR1 SGHRS, CDR2 YFSETQ. Deletions cut 0 bases from V and 6 bases from J, with 16 bases between. The CDR3 runs to 16 residues.

DNA of the CDR3: TGTGCCAGCAAGTACATAACTAGGATGAGGGTAGATACGCAGTATTTT. This translates into CASKYITRMRVDTQYF. This sequence joins TRBV21-1 and TRBJ2-3; TRBD2, as called in the table, went unchecked against the DNA. TRBV21-1 is marked as a pseudogene. The CDR3 covers 16 residues.

This clonotype was seen at least ten times. The gene calls are TRBV5-1 and TRBJ2-7; 7 bases map to TRBD2. CDR1 is SGHRS and CDR2 is YFSETQ in the germline V gene. The CDR3 runs 14 residues. The ends lost 1 base at V and 5 bases at J; junction bases unmatched: 6. The chain's CDR3 is CASSLQSGEDEQYF. As DNA, the CDR3 is TGCGCCAGCAGCTTGCAAAGCGGGGAGGACGAGCAGTACTTC.

This clonotype was seen a few times. The rearrangement joins TRBV10-2 to TRBJ1-2, with D unclear. Germline V gene lookup returns CDR1 WSHSY and CDR2 SAAADI. The CDR3 totals 12 residues. The V gene lost 3 bases and the J gene lost 7 bases, with 9 bases spanning the gap. The CDR3 coding sequence is TGCGCCAGCAGTGATACGGTCATTGGCTACACCTTC. The encoded protein is CASSDTVIGYTF.

This clonotype was counted a few times. The chain links TRBV12-3 or TRBV12-4 to TRBJ1-2, with 8 bases lining up with TRBD1. V lost 5 bases, J lost 4 bases, and 9 bases stayed unmatched. This CDR3 region has 15 residues. The CDR3 region has the DNA TGTGCCAGCAGTCTCGGACAGGGAAGTAGCTATGGCTACACCTTC. Amino acids: CASSLGQGSSYGYTF.

This clonotype was seen only a few times. The chain is built from TRBV5-1 and TRBJ1-6, with 8 bases fitting TRBD1. The trim removed 4 bases at V and 14 bases at J, leaving 14 bases unmatched. CDR3 size: 15 residues. The germline CDR1 and CDR2 sequences are SGHRS and YFSETQ. The CDR3 nucleotides read TGCGCCAGCAGCCCGACAGGGGACCTTTGGGGAGCCCTCCACTTT. Translating gives CASSPTGDLWGALHF.

This clonotype was found many times. The chain uses TRBV30 and TRBJ2-3; 11 positions match TRBD2. This CDR3 has 13 residues. V shed 7 bases and J 6 bases; nucleotides not matched to a gene: 6. The V gene's germline CDR1 is GTSNPN and CDR2 SVGIG (reference sequence). CDR3 sequence reads: CAFSLAGADTQYF. Here the CDR3 DNA reads TGTGCCTTTTCACTAGCGGGGGCGGATACGCAGTATTTT.

In this sample, this clonotype turned up many times. In nucleotides, the CDR3 is TGTGCCAGCAGTTACGCGGGGTATGGCTACACCTTC. This codes for CASSYAGYGYTF. The V and J genes are TRBV6-2 or TRBV6-3 and TRBJ1-2; D is ambiguous. The CDR3 runs 12 residues. Germline values: CDR1 MNHEY, CDR2 SVGEGT. Trimming took off 2 bases at V and 5 bases at J, with 6 bases between the two ends.

In this sample, this clonotype turned up many times. The CDR3 loop reads CASRPPASGGPYQETQYF. In DNA form, the CDR3 reads TGTGCCAGCAGACCCCCGGCTAGCGGGGGCCCGTACCAAGAGACCCAGTACTTC. The chain employs TRBV9 and TRBJ2-5, with 10 nucleotides matching TRBD2. Germline V gene lookup returns CDR1 SGDLS and CDR2 YYNGEE. Trimming removed 5 bases from V and 0 bases from J; junction bases left unmatched: 13. This CDR3 region has 18 residues.

This clonotype was recorded a few times. The chain couples TRBV4-3 to TRBJ2-3; 9 bases match TRBD2. The CDR3 length is 15 residues. From germline, CDR1 is LGHNA and CDR2 YSLEER. With V trimmed by 1 base and J by 2 bases, 1 base remained unmatched. As DNA, the CDR3 is TGCGCCAGCAGCCAAGGACTAGCGGACACAGATACGCAGTATTTT. Encoded protein: CASSQGLADTDTQYF.

The V gene is TRBV7-9, the J gene TRBJ1-2, with D perhaps matching TRBD1 (6 bases). The CDR3 covers 16 residues. Germline loops: CDR1 SEHNR, CDR2 FQNEAQ (reference sequence). Trimming took off 5 bases at V and 1 base at J, with 17 bases between the two ends. The CDR3 protein is CASSRRGREINYGYTF. The CDR3 nucleotides read TGTGCCAGCAGCCGGAGGGGGAGGGAGATTAACTATGGCTACACCTTC.

CDR3 protein: CASSSGQGWRTDTQYF. CDR3 nucleotide sequence: TGCGCCAGCAGCTCCGGACAGGGATGGCGCACAGATACGCAGTATTTT. The rearrangement uses TRBV5-1 and TRBJ2-3; 8 nucleotides match TRBD1. The V segment lost 3 bases and the J segment 1 base; nucleotides outside the gene matches: 7. The germline V gene encodes CDR1 SGHRS and CDR2 YFSETQ. The CDR3 sequence is 16 residues long.

J is TRBJ1-5 and V is TRBV2; 12 nucleotides agree with TRBD1. Losses at the gene ends were 8 bases for V and 6 bases for J; bases not matched to a gene: 5. From germline, CDR1 is SNHLY and CDR2 FYNNEI. The CDR3 is made up of 14 amino acids. The CDR3 bases are TGTGCCAGCCGGGACAGGGGGCTTTTTCAGCCCCAGCATTTT. This encodes CASRDRGLFQPQHF.